The present T cell receptor beta chain was sequenced within a study of identical twins. Regarding the study as a whole: The presence of invariant MAIT and iNKT cells could partly confound analyses of zero-insertion sequences.

This CDR3 is 15 amino acids long. Germline lookup yields CDR1 SGHRS and CDR2 YFSETQ. V was cut by 2 bases and J by 3 bases, with 13 bases left in between. Via MiXCR, TCRdb re-called the 5' RACE reads, giving one row per CDR3 protein. The sample lists some 500,000 distinct CDR3 sequences; under 25% were seen once. As for this clonotype: Its antigen is currently unknown.

In addition, the sample was reused for a study of T cells expressing NK-cell markers. That investigation notes: Among CD8+ T cells from over 5 donors, dominant NKG2C+ clonotypes accounted for roughly 1.0-7.0%. The HCMV specificity of the expanded NKG2C+ T cell clones stayed unresolved.

The sequence was obtained from a woman aged 18-35 years in good health. This chain uses TRBV5-1 with TRBJ2-3; tentative D call: TRBD1 (6 bases). The sequenced material came from CD4+ T cells sorted from blood. The CDR3 loop reads CASSFGQKRTDTQYF. In nucleotides, the CDR3 is TGCGCCAGCAGCTTTGGACAGAAAAGGACAGATACGCAGTATTTT. The complete variable domain, with remaining parts taken from reference TRBV5-1 and TRBJ2-3, reads KAGVTQTPRYLIKTRGQQVTLSCSPISGHRSVSWYQQTPGQGLQFLFEYFSETQRNKGNFPGRFSGRQFSNSRSEMNVSTLELGDSALYLCASSFGQKRTDTQYFGPGTRLTVL.